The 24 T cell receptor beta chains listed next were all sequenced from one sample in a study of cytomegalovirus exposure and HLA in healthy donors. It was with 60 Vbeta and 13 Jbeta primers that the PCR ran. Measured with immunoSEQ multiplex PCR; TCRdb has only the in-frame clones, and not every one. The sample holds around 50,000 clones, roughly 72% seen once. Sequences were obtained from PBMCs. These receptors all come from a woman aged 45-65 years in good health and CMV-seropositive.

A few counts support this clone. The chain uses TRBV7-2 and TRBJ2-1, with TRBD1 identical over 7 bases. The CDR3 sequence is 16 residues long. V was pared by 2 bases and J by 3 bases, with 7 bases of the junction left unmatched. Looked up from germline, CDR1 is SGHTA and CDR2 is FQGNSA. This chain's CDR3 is CASSLISGTVYNEQFF. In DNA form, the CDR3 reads TGTGCCAGCAGCTTAATCTCGGGGACAGTCTACAATGAGCAGTTCTTC.

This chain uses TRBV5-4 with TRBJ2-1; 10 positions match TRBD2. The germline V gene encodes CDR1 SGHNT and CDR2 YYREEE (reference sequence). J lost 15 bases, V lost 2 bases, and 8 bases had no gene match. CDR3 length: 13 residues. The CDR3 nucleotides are TGTGCCAGCAGCTTAAGCGGGAGGGGGATTCGGTTCTTC. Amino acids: CASSLSGRGIRFF.

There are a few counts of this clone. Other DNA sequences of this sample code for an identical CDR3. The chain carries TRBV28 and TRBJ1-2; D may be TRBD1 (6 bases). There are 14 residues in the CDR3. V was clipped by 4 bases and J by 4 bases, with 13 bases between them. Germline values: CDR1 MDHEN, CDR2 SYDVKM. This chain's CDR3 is CASSSQGPIYGYTF. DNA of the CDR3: TGTGCCAGCAGTTCACAGGGCCCGATCTATGGCTACACCTTC.

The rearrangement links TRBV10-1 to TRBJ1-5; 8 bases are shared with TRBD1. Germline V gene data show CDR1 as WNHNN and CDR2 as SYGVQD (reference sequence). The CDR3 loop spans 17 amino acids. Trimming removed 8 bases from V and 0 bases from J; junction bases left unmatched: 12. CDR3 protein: CASSDRDWGNSNQPQHF. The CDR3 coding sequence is TGCGCCAGCTCGGACAGGGATTGGGGTAATAGCAATCAGCCCCAGCATTTT.

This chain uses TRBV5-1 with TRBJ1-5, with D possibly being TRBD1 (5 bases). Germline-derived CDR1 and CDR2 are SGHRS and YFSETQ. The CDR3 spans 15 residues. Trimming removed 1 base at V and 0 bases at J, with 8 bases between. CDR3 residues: CASSLQGHSNQPQHF. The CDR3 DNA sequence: TGCGCCAGCAGCTTGCAGGGCCATAGCAATCAGCCCCAGCATTTT.

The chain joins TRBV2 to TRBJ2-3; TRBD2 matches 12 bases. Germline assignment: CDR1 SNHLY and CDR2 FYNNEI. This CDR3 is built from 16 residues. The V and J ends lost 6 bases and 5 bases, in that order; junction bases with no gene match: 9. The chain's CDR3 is CASSPMGTSGLDTQYF. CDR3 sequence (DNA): TGTGCCAGCAGCCCCATGGGGACTAGCGGGTTAGATACGCAGTATTTT.

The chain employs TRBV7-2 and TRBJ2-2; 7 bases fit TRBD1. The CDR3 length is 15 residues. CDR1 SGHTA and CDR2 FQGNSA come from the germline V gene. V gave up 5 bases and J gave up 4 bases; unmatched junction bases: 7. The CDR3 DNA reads TGTGCCAGCAGCCCCCGACAGGGATCCACCGGGGAGCTGTTTTTT. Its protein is CASSPRQGSTGELFF. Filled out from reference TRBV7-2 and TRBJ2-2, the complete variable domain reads GAGVSQSPSNKVTEKGKDVELRCDPISGHTALYWYRQSLGQGLEFLIYFQGNSAPDKSGLPSDRFSAERTGGSVSTLTIQRTQQEDSAVYLCASSPRQGSTGELFFGEGSRLTVL.

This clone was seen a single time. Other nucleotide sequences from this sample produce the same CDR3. Written as DNA, the CDR3 is TGTGCCAGCTCACCAGACAGGGACTATGGCTACACCTTC. Residues: CASSPDRDYGYTF. V gene TRBV18 combines with J gene TRBJ1-2, with 7 bases that match TRBD1. Germline loops: CDR1 KGHSH, CDR2 LQKENI. CDR3 length equals 13 residues. V was clipped by 2 bases and J by 3 bases; unmatched bases: 0. The whole variable domain, remainder taken from reference TRBV18 and TRBJ1-2, is NAGVMQNPRHLVRRRGQEARLRCSPMKGHSHVYWYRQLPEEGLKFMVYLQKENIIDESGMPKERFSAEFPKEGPSILRIQQVVRGDSAAYFCASSPDRDYGYTFGSGTRLTVV.

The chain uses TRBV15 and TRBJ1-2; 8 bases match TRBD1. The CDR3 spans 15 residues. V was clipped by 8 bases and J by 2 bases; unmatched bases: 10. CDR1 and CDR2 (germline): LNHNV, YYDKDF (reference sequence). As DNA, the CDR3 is TGTGCCACCCAAACAGGGGGTAGCTTAAACTATGGCTACACCTTC. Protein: CATQTGGSLNYGYTF.

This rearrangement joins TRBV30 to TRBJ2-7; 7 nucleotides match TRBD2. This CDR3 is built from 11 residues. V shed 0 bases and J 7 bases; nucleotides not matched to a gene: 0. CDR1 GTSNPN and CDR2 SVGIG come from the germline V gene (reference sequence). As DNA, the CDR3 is TGTGCCTGGAGTGTCGGGGGGGAGCAGTACTTC. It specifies CAWSVGGEQYF.

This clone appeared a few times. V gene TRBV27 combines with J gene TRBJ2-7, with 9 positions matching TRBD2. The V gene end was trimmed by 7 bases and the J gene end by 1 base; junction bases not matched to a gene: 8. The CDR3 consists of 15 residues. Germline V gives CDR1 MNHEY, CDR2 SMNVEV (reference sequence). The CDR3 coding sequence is TGTGCCAGCAAATCCGCGGGGGGGGGATCCTACGAGCAGTACTTC. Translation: CASKSAGGGSYEQYF.

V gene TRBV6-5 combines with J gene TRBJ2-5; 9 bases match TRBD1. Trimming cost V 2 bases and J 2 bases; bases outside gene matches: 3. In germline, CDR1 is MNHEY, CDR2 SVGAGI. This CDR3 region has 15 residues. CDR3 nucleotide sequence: TGTGCCAGCAGTTACGGGACAGGGAGACAAGAGACCCAGTACTTC. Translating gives CASSYGTGRQETQYF.

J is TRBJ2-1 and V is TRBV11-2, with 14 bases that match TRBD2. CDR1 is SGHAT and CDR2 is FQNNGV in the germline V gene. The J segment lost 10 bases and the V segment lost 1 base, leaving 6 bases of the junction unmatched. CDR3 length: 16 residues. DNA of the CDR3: TGTGCCAGCAGCTTAGGACTAGCGGGGGGGCTTGGAGAGCAGTTCTTC. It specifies CASSLGLAGGLGEQFF.

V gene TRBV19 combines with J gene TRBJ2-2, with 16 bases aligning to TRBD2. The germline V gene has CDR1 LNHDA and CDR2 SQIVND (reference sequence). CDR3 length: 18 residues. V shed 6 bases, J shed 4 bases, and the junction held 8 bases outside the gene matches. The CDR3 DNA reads TGTGCCAGTAGATGGGGACTAGCGGGAGGGGGGGGCACCGGGGAGCTGTTTTTT. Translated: CASRWGLAGGGGTGELFF. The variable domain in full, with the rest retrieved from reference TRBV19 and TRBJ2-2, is DGGITQSPKYLFRKEGQNVTLSCEQNLNHDAMYWYRQDPGQGLRLIYYSQIVNDFQKGDIAEGYSVSREKKESFPLTVTSAQKNPTAFYLCASRWGLAGGGGTGELFFGEGSRLTVL.

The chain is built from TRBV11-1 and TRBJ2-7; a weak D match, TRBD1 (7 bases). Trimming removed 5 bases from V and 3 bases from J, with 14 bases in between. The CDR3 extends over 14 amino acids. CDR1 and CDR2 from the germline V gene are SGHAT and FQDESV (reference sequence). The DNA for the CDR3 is TGTGCCAGCAGCACCGCGGGACAGATCTACGAGCAGTACTTC. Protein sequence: CASSTAGQIYEQYF.

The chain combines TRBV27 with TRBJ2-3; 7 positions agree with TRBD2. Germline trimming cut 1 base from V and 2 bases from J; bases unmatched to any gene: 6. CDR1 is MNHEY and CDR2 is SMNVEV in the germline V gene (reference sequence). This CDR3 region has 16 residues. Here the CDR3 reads CASSLWLAVYTDTQYF. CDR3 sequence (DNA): TGTGCCAGCAGTTTATGGCTAGCGGTCTACACAGATACGCAGTATTTT.

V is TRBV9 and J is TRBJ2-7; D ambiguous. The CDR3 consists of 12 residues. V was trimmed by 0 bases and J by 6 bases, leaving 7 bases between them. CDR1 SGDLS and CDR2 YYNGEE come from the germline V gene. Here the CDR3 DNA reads TGTGCCAGCAGCGTAGGAGGTGGCGAGCAGTACTTC. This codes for CASSVGGGEQYF.

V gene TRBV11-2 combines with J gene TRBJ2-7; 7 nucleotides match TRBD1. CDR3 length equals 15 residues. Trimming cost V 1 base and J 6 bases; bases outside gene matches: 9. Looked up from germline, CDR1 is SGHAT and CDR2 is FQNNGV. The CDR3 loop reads CASSLGPGGQSEQYF. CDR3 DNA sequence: TGTGCCAGCAGCTTAGGCCCAGGGGGTCAGAGCGAGCAGTACTTC.

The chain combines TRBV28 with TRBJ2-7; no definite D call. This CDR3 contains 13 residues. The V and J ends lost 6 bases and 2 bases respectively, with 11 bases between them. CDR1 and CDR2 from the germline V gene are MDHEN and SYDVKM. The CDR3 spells CASRGLGPYEQYF. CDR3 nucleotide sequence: TGTGCCAGCAGAGGTCTAGGCCCCTACGAGCAGTACTTC.

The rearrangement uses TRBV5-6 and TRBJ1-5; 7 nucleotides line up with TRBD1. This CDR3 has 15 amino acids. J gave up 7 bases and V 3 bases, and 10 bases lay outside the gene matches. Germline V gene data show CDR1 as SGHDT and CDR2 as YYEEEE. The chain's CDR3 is CASSSDPSGGQPQHF. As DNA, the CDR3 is TGTGCCAGCAGCTCGGACCCATCAGGGGGGCAGCCCCAGCATTTT. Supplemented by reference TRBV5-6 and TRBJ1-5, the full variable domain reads DAGVTQSPTHLIKTRGQQVTLRCSPKSGHDTVSWYQQALGQGPQFIFQYYEEEERQRGNFPDRFSGHQFPNYSSELNVNALLLGDSALYLCASSSDPSGGQPQHFGDGTRLSIL.

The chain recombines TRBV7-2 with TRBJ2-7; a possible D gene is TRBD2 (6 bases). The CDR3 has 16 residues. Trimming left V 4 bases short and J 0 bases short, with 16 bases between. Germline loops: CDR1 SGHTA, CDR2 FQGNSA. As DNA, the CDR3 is TGTGCCAGCAGCTCCCCCTGGGGGAGGAGCTCCTACGAGCAGTACTTC. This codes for CASSSPWGRSSYEQYF.

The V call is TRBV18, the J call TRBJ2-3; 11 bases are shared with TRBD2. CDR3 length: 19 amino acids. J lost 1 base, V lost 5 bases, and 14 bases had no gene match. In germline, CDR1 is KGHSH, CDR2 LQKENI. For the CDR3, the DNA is TGTGCCAGCTCAATAGGGTACTCGACGGGACTAGCGGGCACAGATACGCAGTATTTT. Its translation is CASSIGYSTGLAGTDTQYF.

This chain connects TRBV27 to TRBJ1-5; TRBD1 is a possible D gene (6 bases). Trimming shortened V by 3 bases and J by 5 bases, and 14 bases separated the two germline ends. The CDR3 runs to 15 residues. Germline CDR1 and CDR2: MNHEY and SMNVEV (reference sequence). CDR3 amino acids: CASSLGGGGYQPQHF. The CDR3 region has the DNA TGTGCCAGCAGTTTGGGCGGGGGCGGTTATCAGCCCCAGCATTTT.

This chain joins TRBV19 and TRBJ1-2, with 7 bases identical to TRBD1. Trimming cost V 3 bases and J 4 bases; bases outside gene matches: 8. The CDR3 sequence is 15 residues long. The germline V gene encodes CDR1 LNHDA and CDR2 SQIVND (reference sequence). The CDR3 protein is CASSIDRESPYGYTF. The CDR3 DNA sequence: TGTGCCAGTAGTATCGACAGGGAATCGCCCTATGGCTACACCTTC.